Listed here are 31 T cell receptor beta chains from one sample, sequenced in a study of T cell changes during pregnancy in multiple sclerosis. Sequenced by immunoSEQ multiplex PCR; TCRdb stores in-frame clones only, minus some. The profile shows 30,000 to 35,000 clones, 90% of them singletons. The sample here was CD4+ T cells from peripheral blood mononuclear cells, taken in the third trimester of pregnancy. These receptor sequences come from a female donor in good health, enrolled as a control in a pregnancy study.

The chain uses TRBV2 and TRBJ1-2; the D gene is possibly TRBD1 (6 bases). The germline V and J ends were trimmed by 8 bases and 2 bases, with 12 bases remaining between them. Germline V CDR1 and CDR2: SNHLY, FYNNEI. This CDR3 spans 13 amino acids. CDR3 sequence (DNA): TGTGCCAGCCTCGACCAGGGGAACTATGGCTACACCTTC. Protein sequence: CASLDQGNYGYTF.

J is TRBJ1-1 and V is TRBV10-3, with 11 bases identical to TRBD1. The CDR3 is 17 residues long. V was pared by 6 bases and J by 0 bases, with 9 bases of the junction left unmatched. The germline gives CDR1 ENHRY, CDR2 SYGVKD. The CDR3 DNA reads as TGTGCCATCAGAAAAGGACAGGGGGCCGGATTGAACACTGAAGCTTTCTTT. The encoded protein is CAIRKGQGAGLNTEAFF.

This chain connects TRBV6-5 to TRBJ2-3; 9 bases match TRBD2. The V segment lost 6 bases and the J segment 3 bases; nucleotides outside the gene matches: 7. Germline V gives CDR1 MNHEY, CDR2 SVGAGI. CDR3 length: 15 amino acids. The CDR3: CASSWRGGQTDTQYF. In DNA form, the CDR3 reads TGTGCCAGCAGCTGGCGGGGGGGCCAGACAGATACGCAGTATTTT.

The chain links TRBV11-3 to TRBJ2-5; TRBD2 is a possible D gene (5 bases). CDR1 is SGHNT, CDR2 YENEEA, per germline. Trimming left V 4 bases short and J 3 bases short, with 18 bases between. CDR3 size: 16 residues. CDR3 coding DNA: TGTGCCAGCAGCTCCGGACTCCACTCCGTCAAAGAGACCCAGTACTTC. This translates into CASSSGLHSVKETQYF.

The chain links TRBV19 to TRBJ2-3; tentatively, D is TRBD1 (6 bases). Trimming left V 6 bases short and J 5 bases short, with 18 bases between. Germline CDR1 reads LNHDA; CDR2 reads SQIVND (reference sequence). CDR3 size: 15 residues. CDR3 loop: CASRDTTGFRDTQYF. The CDR3 DNA sequence: TGTGCCAGTAGAGACACCACAGGGTTTCGAGATACGCAGTATTTT.

The chain has TRBV5-4 and TRBJ2-2; 7 nucleotides line up with TRBD1. V lost 4 bases, J lost 1 base, and 1 base stayed unmatched. The CDR3 spans 14 residues. From germline, CDR1 is SGHNT and CDR2 YYREEE (reference sequence). The CDR3 loop is CASSRTGNTGELFF. The CDR3 bases are TGTGCCAGCAGCCGGACAGGGAACACCGGGGAGCTGTTTTTT.

This chain connects TRBV10-3 to TRBJ1-1, with 9 bases matching TRBD1. Trimming cost V 8 bases and J 6 bases; bases outside gene matches: 10. CDR3 size: 14 residues. Looked up from germline, CDR1 is ENHRY and CDR2 is SYGVKD. Written as DNA, the CDR3 is TGTGCCATCGCCGAACAACAGGGGGCCGCTGAAGCTTTCTTT. Translated, it gives CAIAEQQGAAEAFF.

The gene calls are TRBV4-3 and TRBJ2-2; no firm D call. Germline lookup yields CDR1 LGHNA and CDR2 YSLEER. V lost 0 bases, J lost 6 bases, and 8 bases lay in between. The CDR3 runs to 14 residues. CDR3 region: CASSQDYASGELFF. The CDR3 coding sequence is TGCGCCAGCAGCCAAGATTACGCGTCCGGGGAGCTGTTTTTT.

The rearrangement uses TRBV5-5 and TRBJ1-2; TRBD1 is a possible D gene (5 bases). The CDR3 length is 14 residues. From germline, CDR1 is SGHKS and CDR2 YYEKEE (reference sequence). Trimming left V 2 bases short and J 4 bases short, with 12 bases between. CDR3 DNA: TGTGCCAGCAGCTTTTCTTCCGGGGGCTATGGCTACACCTTC. Amino acid sequence: CASSFSSGGYGYTF. Variable domain in full (rest from reference TRBV5-5 and TRBJ1-2): DAGVTQSPTHLIKTRGQQVTLRCSPISGHKSVSWYQQVLGQGPQFIFQYYEKEERGRGNFPDRFSARQFPNYSSELNVNALLLGDSALYLCASSFSSGGYGYTFGSGTRLTVV.

The rearrangement links TRBV14 to TRBJ2-2, with TRBD2 matching 7 bases. Germline V gene lookup returns CDR1 SGHDN and CDR2 FVKESK. J was trimmed by 3 bases and V by 1 base; bases with no gene match: 8. The CDR3 has 17 amino acids. This chain's CDR3 is CASSQAPSGADTGELFF. CDR3 in DNA: TGTGCCAGCAGCCAAGCCCCAAGCGGGGCAGACACCGGGGAGCTGTTTTTT.

This chain uses TRBV29-1 with TRBJ2-5; TRBD1 agrees at 11 bases. The DNA end is more similar to TRBJ2-7, so the J call may be wrong. The CDR3 covers 16 residues. The germline V gene has CDR1 SQVTM and CDR2 ANQGSEA. The CDR3 is CSVEDAGTGGRYEQYF. For the CDR3, the DNA is TGCAGCGTTGAAGATGCCGGGACAGGGGGGAGGTACGAGCAGTACTTC.

This clone was seen just once. V usage is TRBV5-1 and J usage is TRBJ1-3; unclear D gene. Germline CDR1 reads SGHRS; CDR2 reads YFSETQ. The CDR3 spans 14 residues. Deletions cut 0 bases from V and 4 bases from J, with 8 bases between. CDR3 bases: TGCGCCAGCAGCTTGGACTCCAAAGGAAACACCATATATTTT. This translates into CASSLDSKGNTIYF.

The genes are TRBV7-2 and TRBJ2-4; 7 bases match TRBD1. This CDR3 has 13 residues. J gave up 4 bases and V 4 bases, and 1 base lay outside the gene matches. Germline CDR1 is SGHTA and CDR2 is FQGNSA. Written as DNA, the CDR3 is TGTGCCAGCAGCTCGGGACAGAAAAACATTCAGTACTTC. Its protein is CASSSGQKNIQYF.

The chain links TRBV5-1 to TRBJ1-6; a possible D gene is TRBD1 (6 bases). V was trimmed by 5 bases and J by 3 bases, leaving 9 bases between them. CDR1 is SGHRS and CDR2 is YFSETQ in the germline V gene. The CDR3 has 14 amino acids. CDR3 amino acids: CASSGGLYNSPLHF. The CDR3 DNA reads as TGCGCCAGCAGTGGGGGCCTCTATAATTCACCCCTCCACTTT.

This clone was recorded once. The V call is TRBV6-5, the J call TRBJ1-1, with 8 bases matching TRBD1. With 4 bases clipped from V and 6 bases from J, the junction kept 1 base outside the gene matches. The CDR3 loop spans 12 amino acids. Germline V gene lookup returns CDR1 MNHEY and CDR2 SVGAGI. CDR3 nucleotide sequence: TGTGCCAGCAGTTCGACAGGGGCTGAAGCTTTCTTT. Its protein product is CASSSTGAEAFF.

This clone was observed once. This chain uses TRBV2 with TRBJ1-3; 7 bases fit TRBD1. CDR1 is SNHLY and CDR2 is FYNNEI in the germline V gene. With 6 bases clipped from V and 1 base from J, the junction kept 3 bases outside the gene matches. This CDR3 region has 14 residues. This CDR3 reads CASRTDRSGNTIYF. DNA for the CDR3: TGTGCCAGCAGAACGGACAGGTCTGGAAACACCATATATTTT.

The chain joins TRBV6-1 to TRBJ1-1, with D maybe TRBD1 (5 bases). With 11 bases removed from V and 2 bases from J, the gap between germline ends came to 15 bases. The CDR3 extends over 13 amino acids. Germline V gene sequence: CDR1 MNHNS, CDR2 SASEGT. The CDR3 DNA reads as TGTGCCGCATGCAGGGTCTTTAACACTGAAGCTTTCTTT. Its translation is CAACRVFNTEAFF.

The rearrangement uses TRBV29-1 and TRBJ2-1, with TRBD2 identical over 11 bases. The J segment lost 6 bases and the V segment lost 6 bases, leaving 7 bases of the junction unmatched. The germline V gene has CDR1 SQVTM and CDR2 ANQGSEA. The CDR3 runs 14 residues. CDR3 coding DNA: TGCAGCGTCGTGCTAGCGGGGGGATTCAATGAGCAGTTCTTC. Amino acids: CSVVLAGGFNEQFF.

This clone was recorded only once. The CDR3: CASSYPGTGNYGYTF. In nucleotides, the CDR3 is TGTGCCAGCAGTTACCCCGGGACAGGGAACTATGGCTACACCTTC. The V gene is TRBV2, the J gene TRBJ1-2; 9 bases map to TRBD1. The J segment lost 2 bases and the V segment lost 5 bases, leaving 6 bases of the junction unmatched. In germline, CDR1 is SNHLY, CDR2 FYNNEI. The length of the CDR3 is 15 residues. The variable domain in full, completed from reference TRBV2 and TRBJ1-2, reads EPEVTQTPSHQVTQMGQEVILRCVPISNHLYFYWYRQILGQKVEFLVSFYNNEISEKSEIFDDQFSVERPDGSNFTLKIRSTKLEDSAMYFCASSYPGTGNYGYTFGSGTRLTVV.

The rearrangement links TRBV10-2 to TRBJ1-5; D might be TRBD1 (5 bases). The CDR3 runs to 15 residues. Per the germline V gene, CDR1 is WSHSY and CDR2 is SAAADI. With 0 bases removed from V and 2 bases from J, the gap between germline ends came to 8 bases. The CDR3 bases are TGCGCCAGCAGTGAGTCCCGCAGGGGCAATCAGCCCCAGCATTTT. Translated, it gives CASSESRRGNQPQHF.

The chain uses TRBV30 and TRBJ2-5; 7 positions agree with TRBD1. CDR1 GTSNPN and CDR2 SVGIG come from the germline V gene (reference sequence). This CDR3 region has 13 residues. V lost 3 bases, J lost 2 bases, and 3 bases stayed unmatched. The CDR3 sequence is CAWSPGQQETQYF. CDR3 in DNA: TGTGCCTGGAGCCCGGGACAGCAAGAGACCCAGTACTTC.

V is TRBV6-1 and J is TRBJ1-1, with D perhaps TRBD1 (6 bases). The V and J ends lost 10 bases and 1 base respectively, with 13 bases between them. CDR3 length: 13 residues. Germline CDR1 is MNHNS and CDR2 is SASEGT. The CDR3 reads CATADRRNTEAFF. The CDR3 coding sequence is TGTGCCACCGCGGACAGACGGAACACTGAAGCTTTCTTT.

This clone was counted only a few times. This chain links TRBV14 with TRBJ2-2; tentatively, D is TRBD1 (5 bases). Trimming removed 5 bases from V and 4 bases from J, with 11 bases in between. Germline loops: CDR1 SGHDN, CDR2 FVKESK. This CDR3 has 14 amino acids. The CDR3 loop is CASSSFRGTGELFF. The DNA for the CDR3 is TGTGCCAGCAGCTCGTTTAGGGGCACCGGGGAGCTGTTTTTT. Variable domain in full (rest from reference TRBV14 and TRBJ2-2): EAGVTQFPSHSVIEKGQTVTLRCDPISGHDNLYWYRRVMGKEIKFLLHFVKESKQDESGMPNNRFLAERTGGTYSTLKVQPAELEDSGVYFCASSSFRGTGELFFGEGSRLTVL.

The chain recombines TRBV20-1 with TRBJ2-5, with D unclear. Germline assignment: CDR1 DFQATT and CDR2 SNEGSKA (reference sequence). CDR3 length: 11 amino acids. The V end lost 6 bases, the J end lost 5 bases, and 10 bases lay between the germline ends. CDR3 loop: CSAQTSETQYF. The CDR3 nucleotides read TGCAGTGCCCAGACTTCGGAGACCCAGTACTTC.

The V and J genes are TRBV5-4 and TRBJ2-3, with 10 bases aligning to TRBD2. Trimming cost V 6 bases and J 2 bases; bases outside gene matches: 3. The CDR3 is 14 amino acids. Germline V gene lookup returns CDR1 SGHNT and CDR2 YYREEE (reference sequence). CDR3 nucleotides: TGTGCCAGCAAAGCGGGGGGGTACACAGATACGCAGTATTTT. Residues: CASKAGGYTDTQYF.

This chain links TRBV14 with TRBJ2-5, with D uncertain. Germline-derived CDR1 and CDR2 are SGHDN and FVKESK. The CDR3 has 13 amino acids. The germline V and J ends were trimmed by 4 bases and 1 base, with 7 bases remaining between them. The CDR3 is CASSLQPQETQYF. The CDR3 coding sequence is TGTGCCAGCAGCCTACAGCCCCAAGAGACCCAGTACTTC.

This sequence joins TRBV5-6 and TRBJ1-1, with D possibly being TRBD1 (5 bases). V was cut by 4 bases and J by 1 base, with 14 bases left in between. The germline gives CDR1 SGHDT, CDR2 YYEEEE. The CDR3 contains 15 residues. As DNA, the CDR3 is TGTGCCAGCAGCCTTTTACAGGTACCGAACACTGAAGCTTTCTTT. Amino acid sequence: CASSLLQVPNTEAFF. Together with reference TRBV5-6 and TRBJ1-1, the CDR3 gives the full variable domain: DAGVTQSPTHLIKTRGQQVTLRCSPKSGHDTVSWYQQALGQGPQFIFQYYEEEERQRGNFPDRFSGHQFPNYSSELNVNALLLGDSALYLCASSLLQVPNTEAFFGQGTRLTVV.

This clone was found once. The chain recombines TRBV25-1 with TRBJ1-6; TRBD1 agrees at 9 bases. The CDR3 is 13 residues long. Per the germline V gene, CDR1 is MGHDK and CDR2 is SYGVNS. CDR3 nucleotide sequence: TGTGCTGTTAGGGACAGGGTCAATTCACCCCTCCACTTT. As protein: CAVRDRVNSPLHF. The variable domain in full, completed from reference TRBV25-1 and TRBJ1-6, reads EADIYQTPRYLVIGTGKKITLECSQTMGHDKMYWYQQDPGMELHLIHYSYGVNSTEKGDLSSESTVSRIRTEHFPLTLESARPSHTSQYLCAVRDRVNSPLHFGNGTRLTVT.

The rearrangement uses TRBV2 and TRBJ2-7, with a possible D match to TRBD1 (5 bases). The CDR3 length is 13 residues. V was pared by 6 bases and J by 0 bases, with 9 bases between. CDR1 is SNHLY and CDR2 is FYNNEI in the germline V gene. CDR3 bases: TGTGCCAGCAGCCTCGACAGCTCCTACGAGCAGTACTTC. Translation: CASSLDSSYEQYF. The full variable domain, in which reference TRBV2 and TRBJ2-7 provide the parts outside the CDR3, is EPEVTQTPSHQVTQMGQEVILRCVPISNHLYFYWYRQILGQKVEFLVSFYNNEISEKSEIFDDQFSVERPDGSNFTLKIRSTKLEDSAMYFCASSLDSSYEQYFGPGTRLTVT.

This chain joins TRBV4-1 and TRBJ2-7; a weak D match, TRBD1 (6 bases). The V and J ends lost 5 bases and 2 bases respectively, with 16 bases between them. CDR3 length: 15 residues. Germline V CDR1 and CDR2: MGHRA, YSYEKL. The CDR3 loop is CASSKGERNAYEQYF. DNA of the CDR3: TGCGCCAGCAGCAAGGGGGAAAGGAACGCCTACGAGCAGTACTTC.

V usage is TRBV27 and J usage is TRBJ1-1; D may be TRBD1 (5 bases). The CDR3 is made up of 15 amino acids. Trimming took off 4 bases at V and 4 bases at J, with 16 bases between the two ends. Germline values: CDR1 MNHEY, CDR2 SMNVEV (reference sequence). The CDR3 coding sequence is TGTGCCAGCAGTTCAAGGGGCCCACTGGGCACTGAAGCTTTCTTT. Amino acid sequence: CASSSRGPLGTEAFF.